This is a list of T cell receptor beta chains from one sample in a study of OX40 agonist ivuxolimab in advanced cancers. Only in-frame clones appear in the TCRdb table, and some are missing; sequencing was by immunoSEQ multiplex PCR. Of approximately 66,000 clones listed, 75% to 90% are singletons. Material: CD4+ or CD8+ T cells sorted from blood, obtained in a trial of the OX40 agonist ivuxolimab. Receptor source: an adult with an advanced solid tumor such as melanoma, head and neck, liver or kidney cancer. Both conserved end residues are part of each CDR3. Each record gives: clone size, V gene, J gene, CDR3 protein. A row's size may be missing; if present it is once, few, many or a size class.

size: once; V: TRBV6-1; J: TRBJ1-6; CDR3: CASSDSWDRNSPLHF
size: once; V: TRBV6-5; J: TRBJ2-7; CDR3: CASSYDGYEQYF
size: .; V: TRBV18; J: TRBJ1-6; CDR3: CASSPDGASVSPLHF
size: .; V: TRBV7-9; J: TRBJ1-3; CDR3: CASSPLPSNTIYF
size: .; V: TRBV13; J: TRBJ2-2; CDR3: CASSRRTSGTFGGELFF
size: .; V: TRBV6-6; J: TRBJ2-3; CDR3: CASGTSGGGDTQYF
size: .; V: TRBV18; J: TRBJ2-3; CDR3: CASSPRADTQYF
size: .; V: TRBV7-8; J: TRBJ2-7; CDR3: CASSLGTSGSYEQYF
size: .; V: TRBV27; J: TRBJ2-7; CDR3: CASSPQVASYEQYF
size: .; V: TRBV30; J: TRBJ2-3; CDR3: CAWTPRTTAYTQYF
size: .; V: TRBV9; J: TRBJ1-2; CDR3: CASRPDLGGNYGYTF
size: .; V: TRBV5-1; J: TRBJ1-1; CDR3: CASSLLGRGDTEAFF
size: .; V: TRBV5-1; J: TRBJ2-1; CDR3: CASTPESTLGEQFF
size: .; V: TRBV18; J: TRBJ2-1; CDR3: CASSPQASPNEQFF
size: few; V: TRBV5-1; J: TRBJ1-5; CDR3: CASSLWGDQPQHF
size: .; V: TRBV18; J: TRBJ1-3; CDR3: CASSPATDSGNTIYF
size: .; V: TRBV6-1; J: TRBJ2-7; CDR3: CASSDREGADEQYF
size: .; V: TRBV5-6; J: TRBJ2-3; CDR3: CASSSRDSTILGGTQYF
size: .; V: TRBV7-8; J: TRBJ1-2; CDR3: CASSVTGSYGYTF
size: .; V: TRBV10-3; J: TRBJ1-2; CDR3: CAIRAGSYGYTF
size: .; V: TRBV11-1; J: TRBJ2-1; CDR3: CASSLIGDYNEQFF
size: .; V: TRBV6-1; J: TRBJ1-2; CDR3: CASSPLEGGRSGYTF
size: .; V: TRBV10-3; J: .; CDR3: CAISTPTGGSYEQYF
size: .; V: TRBV11-3; J: TRBJ2-7; CDR3: CASSGPSSYEQYF
size: few; V: TRBV9; J: TRBJ2-1; CDR3: CASSVADRGNEQFF
size: .; V: TRBV2; J: TRBJ2-5; CDR3: CASSGAGGQETQYF
size: once; V: TRBV6-4; J: TRBJ2-3; CDR3: CASSDQRGDTQYF
size: .; V: TRBV4-2; J: TRBJ1-1; CDR3: CASSQPGGLGDGNPFF
size: .; V: TRBV10-3; J: TRBJ1-4; CDR3: CASSGTGDEKLFF
size: .; V: TRBV7-6; J: TRBJ2-3; CDR3: CASSSPPGQYF
size: few; V: TRBV30; J: TRBJ2-7; CDR3: CAWSRGSSYEQYF
size: .; V: TRBV5-8; J: TRBJ1-1; CDR3: CASSLGVGRLMNTEAFF
size: .; V: TRBV11-2; J: TRBJ2-3; CDR3: CASSLGRVSTDTQYF
size: .; V: TRBV5-1; J: TRBJ2-3; CDR3: CASSLDGGVTDTQYF
size: .; V: TRBV6-5; J: TRBJ1-2; CDR3: CASSYSDLLGYGYTF
size: .; V: TRBV28; J: TRBJ1-1; CDR3: CASSLTGGRTEAFF
size: once; V: TRBV6-6; J: TRBJ2-7; CDR3: CASSAGGSYEQYF
size: .; V: TRBV7-8; J: TRBJ2-7; CDR3: CASSIGLAGGIYYEQYF
size: .; V: TRBV15; J: TRBJ1-2; CDR3: CATSPGGQGTYGYTF
size: .; V: TRBV12-5; J: TRBJ2-2; CDR3: CASGFPQGGRYTGELFF
size: few; V: TRBV6-5; J: TRBJ1-5; CDR3: CASSAKSGRNQPQHF
size: .; V: TRBV19; J: TRBJ2-5; CDR3: CASSTWTQETQYF
size: .; V: TRBV27; J: TRBJ2-7; CDR3: CASSRTGGTEQYF
size: .; V: TRBV11-2; J: TRBJ2-1; CDR3: CASSFRPTYNEQFF
size: .; V: TRBV11-2; J: TRBJ1-2; CDR3: CASSHSTGANYGYTF
size: .; V: TRBV7-9; J: TRBJ2-5; CDR3: CASSSEEVKTQYF
size: .; V: TRBV7-9; J: TRBJ1-2; CDR3: CASSLDRLYGYTF
size: once; V: TRBV4-1; J: TRBJ2-2; CDR3: CASSPEGDSPNTGELFF
size: .; V: TRBV30; J: TRBJ1-2; CDR3: CAWSPASTGGYTF